One and the same sample provided the 4 T cell receptor beta chains below, sequenced in a study of vaccination effects on CD4 cells after COVID-19. Peptide-pool stimulation followed by sequencing identified expanded antigen-specific CD4+ clonotypes in the ViraFEST assay. The authors isolated CD4+ T cells after more than eight days of culture. Repertoires were generated with immunoSEQ multiplex PCR, while TCRdb's copy carries only in-frame clones and drops some. Of about 54,000 clones detected, roughly 80% appear once; the ten largest clones hold 2% to 2.5%. Which antigens these TCRs recognize remains unknown. The sequencing here drew on CD4+ T cells from PBMCs cultured with HCoV-229E spike peptides, taken before COVID-19 vaccination. All receptors come from a human donor who received a COVID-19 vaccine.

The CDR3 spells CASSVGATGELFF. The CDR3 DNA sequence: TGTGCCAGCAGCGTAGGTGCGACCGGGGAGCTGTTTTTT. The chain recombines TRBV9 with TRBJ2-2, with D uncertain. Germline CDR1 is SGDLS and CDR2 is YYNGEE. V lost 0 bases, J lost 5 bases, and 5 bases lay in between. The length of the CDR3 is 13 residues.

The rearrangement uses TRBV7-3 and TRBJ2-7; TRBD1 matches 8 bases. The germline V gene encodes CDR1 SGHTA and CDR2 FQGTGA. This CDR3 has 15 residues. Trimming cost V 5 bases and J 5 bases; bases outside gene matches: 11. CDR3 loop: CASSPPGQGTHEQYV. The CDR3 DNA sequence: TGTGCCAGCAGCCCCCCCGGACAGGGAACCCACGAGCAGTACGTC.

The chain recombines TRBV18 with TRBJ1-6; 7 nucleotides line up with TRBD1. Germline assignment: CDR1 KGHSH and CDR2 LQKENI. V lost 0 bases to trimming and J lost 10 bases; unmatched junction nucleotides: 9. CDR3 length: 16 amino acids. The CDR3 region has the DNA TGTGCCAGCTCACCACCAGGGGGACAGTGGGAATCACCCCTCCACTTT. It is translated as CASSPPGGQWESPLHF.

The chain recombines TRBV5-6 with TRBJ2-3, with D perhaps matching TRBD1 or TRBD2 (5 bases each). The CDR3 length is 17 residues. V was trimmed by 2 bases and J by 0 bases, leaving 16 bases between them. The germline V gene has CDR1 SGHDT and CDR2 YYEEEE. CDR3 bases: TGTGCCAGCAGCTTTCCCGCCGGGACGGATAGCACAGATACGCAGTATTTT. It encodes CASSFPAGTDSTDTQYF.